The 5 T cell receptor beta chains in this list originate from one sample, sequenced in a study of early T cells in non-severe SARS-CoV-2 infection. TCRdb used MiXCR to reprocess the 5' RACE reads, holding one entry per CDR3 protein. This table has roughly 45,000 distinct CDR3 sequences, 6.2% appearing once. The sample was whole blood, taken at baseline. All receptors come from an adult who was a healthcare worker with PCR-confirmed SARS-CoV-2 infection or an uninfected control (not recorded which).

This clonotype was detected a few times. The rearrangement joins TRBV4-1 to TRBJ1-2; no firm D call. Trimming took 4 bases from V and 4 from J, leaving 19 bases between them. Germline loops: CDR1 MGHRA, CDR2 YSYEKL. The CDR3 is made up of 16 amino acids. Written as DNA, the CDR3 is TGCGCCAGCAGCCCTTTAAGCCGGCAGACTACCTATGGCTACACCTTC. This sequence encodes CASSPLSRQTTYGYTF.

This clonotype showed up just a few times. The chain joins TRBV11-2 to TRBJ2-5; TRBD2 agrees at 14 bases. The trim removed 8 bases at V and 5 bases at J, leaving 7 bases unmatched. The CDR3 runs 15 residues. Germline values: CDR1 SGHAT, CDR2 FQNNGV. Here the CDR3 reads CASPGLAGGWETQYF. The DNA of the CDR3 is TGTGCCAGCCCAGGACTAGCGGGAGGATGGGAGACCCAGTACTTC.

This clonotype has only a few counts. V is TRBV6-6 and J is TRBJ1-6, with D unclear. CDR1 MNHNY and CDR2 SVGAGI come from the germline V gene (reference sequence). Trimming stripped 6 bases from V and 7 bases from J, with 4 bases between. The CDR3 extends over 11 amino acids. Here the CDR3 DNA reads TGTGCCAGCAGGTTCAATTCACCCCTCCACTTT. Translating gives CASRFNSPLHF.

This clonotype was recorded a few times. This sequence joins TRBV29-1 and TRBJ1-4, with 7 nucleotides matching TRBD1. The CDR3 runs 13 residues. CDR1 is SQVTM and CDR2 is ANQGSEA in the germline V gene. With V trimmed by 4 bases and J by 7 bases, 6 bases remained unmatched. CDR3 loop: CSVAGGSSEKLFF. The DNA for the CDR3 is TGCAGCGTTGCAGGGGGTTCGTCTGAAAAACTGTTTTTT.

In this sample, this clonotype turned up a few times. J is TRBJ2-2 and V is TRBV29-1; 7 nucleotides match TRBD1. Looked up from germline, CDR1 is SQVTM and CDR2 is ANQGSEA. The CDR3 is 13 residues long. The J segment lost 4 bases and the V segment lost 5 bases, leaving 4 bases of the junction unmatched. CDR3 sequence reads: CSVQPGGTGELFF. CDR3 nucleotide sequence: TGCAGCGTTCAACCAGGGGGCACCGGGGAGCTGTTTTTT.